The T cell receptor (beta chain) described here comes from a study of blood T cell repertoires in COVID-19. Data came from immunoSEQ multiplex PCR; TCRdb stores just in-frame clones and leaves some out. The table has about 250,000 clones, about 84% seen once; the top ten hold 7.5% to 9%. J lost 1 base, V lost 4 bases, and 3 bases had no gene match. Germline V gene lookup returns CDR1 SGHTA and CDR2 FQGNSA. The CDR3 length is 15 residues. Sample: peripheral blood. The TCR originated in a woman of 80 years or more with acute or convalescent COVID-19. The gene calls are TRBV7-2 and TRBJ1-1, with TRBD1 matching 10 bases. The CDR3 bases are TGTGCCAGCAGCTGGGGACAGGGGACGAACACTGAAGCTTTCTTT. Its translation is CASSWGQGTNTEAFF.